The 5 T cell receptor beta chains below all came from one sample that was sequenced in a study of T cell repertoires in cytomegalovirus infection. TCRdb processed the reads anew with MiXCR; each CDR3 protein has one entry. The data show 200,000 to 300,000 distinct CDR3 sequences, 9.1% seen once. Material for sequencing was PBMCs. All receptors derive from a human donor in good health (CMV status not recorded). Some clones in this sample may be carry-over from other donors' samples.

V usage is TRBV30 and J usage is TRBJ1-6; possible D gene TRBD1, 6 bases. The CDR3 is made up of 15 amino acids. The V end was cut by 4 bases, the J end by 4 bases, with 14 bases between. Germline values: CDR1 GTSNPN, CDR2 SVGIG (reference sequence). CDR3 residues: CAWTQGNGYNSPLHF. In DNA form, the CDR3 reads TGTGCCTGGACACAGGGAAATGGTTATAATTCACCCCTCCACTTT.

This clonotype was observed at least ten times. The chain links TRBV7-2 to TRBJ2-7, with D possibly TRBD2 on 5 matching bases. This CDR3 comprises 15 residues. CDR1 is SGHTA, CDR2 FQGNSA, per germline. Trimming cost V 4 bases and J 5 bases, with 18 bases left between them. The CDR3 loop is CASSSAGGPYDEQYF. In DNA, the CDR3 is TGTGCCAGCAGCTCGGCGGGTGGGCCCTACGACGAGCAGTACTTC.

At least ten counts were recorded for this clonotype. The chain joins TRBV7-2 to TRBJ2-2; D remains unclear. Trimming cost V 1 base and J 0 bases, with 6 bases left between them. The V gene's germline CDR1 is SGHTA and CDR2 FQGNSA. The length of the CDR3 is 15 residues. The CDR3 DNA is TGTGCCAGCAGCTTAGGGGGTACGAACACCGGGGAGCTGTTTTTT. Protein: CASSLGGTNTGELFF.

The table lists this clonotype with many counts. The chain joins TRBV7-8 to TRBJ1-4; D remains ambiguous. With 1 base removed from V and 0 bases from J, the gap between germline ends came to 6 bases. CDR3 size: 15 residues. Germline V gene sequence: CDR1 SGHVS, CDR2 FQNEAQ. For the CDR3, the DNA is TGTGCCAGCAGCTTAGTTACAGCAACTAATGAAAAACTGTTTTTT. This gives the protein CASSLVTATNEKLFF. The full variable domain, its missing parts supplied by reference TRBV7-8 and TRBJ1-4, is GAGVSQSPRYKVAKRGQDVALRCDPISGHVSLFWYQQALGQGPEFLTYFQNEAQLDKSGLPSDRFFAERPEGSVSTLKIQRTQQEDSAVYLCASSLVTATNEKLFFGSGTQLSVL.

V gene TRBV29-1 combines with J gene TRBJ2-1; D remains ambiguous. There are 16 residues in the CDR3. Germline lookup yields CDR1 SQVTM and CDR2 ANQGSEA. V lost 4 bases and J lost 8, with 24 bases in between. The CDR3 DNA sequence: TGCAGCGTTGTCCTAGGCGGTCGCGCCTACCAGGATGAGCAGTTCTTC. Translating gives CSVVLGGRAYQDEQFF.